This TCR beta chain was sequenced during a study of OX40 agonist ivuxolimab in advanced cancers. Assay: immunoSEQ multiplex PCR; the TCRdb copy retains only in-frame clones and omits some. The sample shows about 23,000 clones, 75% to 85% of them seen only once. Deletions cut 6 bases from V and 8 bases from J, with 17 bases between. Looked up from germline, CDR1 is MNHNY and CDR2 is SVGAGI (reference sequence). The CDR3 length is 14 residues. No patient had autoimmune disease or received systemic immunosuppression. The V and J genes are TRBV6-6 and TRBJ2-4; the D gene is possibly TRBD2 (5 bases). This sample comprised CD4+ or CD8+ T cells sorted from blood, obtained in a trial of the OX40 agonist ivuxolimab. The clonotype was recovered from an adult with an advanced solid tumor such as melanoma, head and neck, liver or kidney cancer. The CDR3 reads CASSPGLERDIQYF. The DNA for the CDR3 is TGTGCCAGCAGCCCAGGACTGGAAAGGGACATTCAGTACTTC.